The rows below give T cell receptor beta chains drawn from one sample of a study of regulatory T cells in long-lasting Graves disease. TCRdb independently ran MiXCR on the multiplex PCR reads; one entry per CDR3 protein. The table shows 310,000 or so distinct CDR3 sequences, with roughly 21% occurring only once. The source material was peripheral blood mononuclear cells (PBMCs), sampled when the disease was refractory, from a patient treated with antithyroid drugs. These TCRs come from a female donor with Graves disease. The CDR3 runs from the conserved cysteine through the conserved F or W. A D gene is named only where the DNA matches it firmly. Part of the rows lack a size; the others show once, few, many or a class for expanded clones.

v_call: TRBV12-3/TRBV12-4
clone_size: many
d_call: .
j_call: TRBJ2-2
cdr3_nt: TGTGCCAGCAGTTTGGACAGACCGAACACCGGGGAGCTGTTTTTT
cdr3_aa: CASSLDRPNTGELFF

v_call: TRBV27
clone_size: .
d_call: .
j_call: TRBJ2-7
cdr3_nt: TGTGCCAGCAGTCAAGTTGGGGGGGGGCTCGAGCAGCACTTC
cdr3_aa: CASSQVGGGLEQHF

v_call: TRBV3-1
clone_size: many
d_call: .
j_call: TRBJ1-1
cdr3_nt: TGTGCCAGCAGCCAAGCGGCTACAGGGAGCGAAGCTTTCTTT
cdr3_aa: CASSQAATGSEAFF

v_call: TRBV5-6
clone_size: .
d_call: TRBD1
j_call: TRBJ1-5
cdr3_nt: TGTGCCAGCAGCCGCTTGACAGGGACAGGTCAGCCCCAGCATTTT
cdr3_aa: CASSRLTGTGQPQHF

v_call: TRBV3-1
clone_size: many
d_call: .
j_call: TRBJ2-7
cdr3_nt: TGTGCCAGCAGCCAAGATTGGGGCCACGAGCAGTACTTC
cdr3_aa: CASSQDWGHEQYF

v_call: TRBV12-3/TRBV12-4
clone_size: few
d_call: TRBD1
j_call: TRBJ1-4
cdr3_nt: TGTGCCAGCACAGGGGGACGGTTTAATGAAAAACTGTTTTTT
cdr3_aa: CASTGGRFNEKLFF

v_call: TRBV11-2
clone_size: many
d_call: TRBD1
j_call: TRBJ2-7
cdr3_nt: TGTGCCAGCAGCCTGAGGACAGGGGTGTACGAGCAGTACTTC
cdr3_aa: CASSLRTGVYEQYF

v_call: TRBV4-1
clone_size: .
d_call: .
j_call: TRBJ1-2
cdr3_nt: TGCGCCAGCAGTCTCTTAAGGACGGGAAACTATGGCTACACCTTC
cdr3_aa: CASSLLRTGNYGYTF

v_call: TRBV28
clone_size: many
d_call: TRBD1
j_call: TRBJ1-5
cdr3_nt: TGTGCCAGCTGTACCCGGACAGGGGGGACCAATCAGCCCCAGCATTTT
cdr3_aa: CASCTRTGGTNQPQHF

v_call: TRBV20-1
clone_size: .
d_call: .
j_call: TRBJ2-1
cdr3_nt: TGCTCCCACTCGGGCGGGGTCGCCTACAATGAGCAGTTCTTC
cdr3_aa: CSHSGGVAYNEQFF

v_call: TRBV20-1
clone_size: .
d_call: .
j_call: TRBJ1-6
cdr3_nt: TGCAGTGCTGTCTTCGGACAGACCTCCCGTCGGTCCCTCCACTTT
cdr3_aa: CSAVFGQTSRRSLHF

v_call: TRBV30
clone_size: many
d_call: .
j_call: TRBJ2-2
cdr3_nt: TGTGCCTGGAGTGTCGGAGTCACCGGGGAGCTGTTTTTT
cdr3_aa: CAWSVGVTGELFF

v_call: TRBV7-3
clone_size: .
d_call: TRBD2
j_call: TRBJ2-3
cdr3_nt: TGTGCCAGCAGCTTAAGGGGACTAGAACCAGATACGCAGTATTTT
cdr3_aa: CASSLRGLEPDTQYF

v_call: TRBV20-1
clone_size: .
d_call: .
j_call: TRBJ1-1
cdr3_nt: TGCAGTGCTAGAGAAGGGGGGGGCGCGGGTAACACTGAAGCTTTCTTT
cdr3_aa: CSAREGGGAGNTEAFF

v_call: TRBV10-3
clone_size: .
d_call: .
j_call: TRBJ2-2
cdr3_nt: TGTGCCATCAGTGAGTCGGCTATAGGGGGAGCGCGAACCGGGGAGCTGTTTTTT
cdr3_aa: CAISESAIGGARTGELFF

v_call: TRBV6-2/TRBV6-3
clone_size: .
d_call: TRBD1
j_call: TRBJ2-5
cdr3_nt: TGTGCCAGCAGTCCCCGCCAGGGGGAAGAGACCCAGTACTTC
cdr3_aa: CASSPRQGEETQYF

v_call: TRBV5-1
clone_size: many
d_call: .
j_call: TRBJ1-1
cdr3_nt: TGCGCCAGCAGCGGGAGACCGAACACTGAAGCTTTCTTT
cdr3_aa: CASSGRPNTEAFF

v_call: TRBV24-1
clone_size: few
d_call: TRBD2
j_call: TRBJ2-2
cdr3_nt: TGTGCCACCAGTGAGGGACTAGTGACCGGGGAGCTGTTTTTT
cdr3_aa: CATSEGLVTGELFF

v_call: TRBV19
clone_size: few
d_call: TRBD1
j_call: TRBJ1-4
cdr3_nt: TGTGCCAGTAGTGACAGGGGTAGACTGTTTTTT
cdr3_aa: CASSDRGRLFF

v_call: TRBV6-1
clone_size: .
d_call: .
j_call: TRBJ2-7
cdr3_nt: TGTGCCAGCAGGATGGGGAGCTCCTACGAGCAGTACTTC
cdr3_aa: CASRMGSSYEQYF

v_call: TRBV11-2
clone_size: many
d_call: .
j_call: TRBJ2-7
cdr3_nt: TGTGCCAGCAGCTTGTCAGGGTTGTCACAGTACGAGCAGTACTTC
cdr3_aa: CASSLSGLSQYEQYF

v_call: TRBV29-1
clone_size: many
d_call: .
j_call: TRBJ2-7
cdr3_nt: TGCAGCGTTGTTAGGACAGGTGCGGGGCGGCAGTACTTC
cdr3_aa: CSVVRTGAGRQYF

v_call: TRBV6-2/TRBV6-3
clone_size: many
d_call: .
j_call: TRBJ1-5
cdr3_nt: TGTGCCAGCAGTGAAGTTGGGGGGTCCAATCAGCCCCAGCATTTT
cdr3_aa: CASSEVGGSNQPQHF

v_call: TRBV7-9
clone_size: few
d_call: .
j_call: TRBJ1-3
cdr3_nt: TGTGCCAGCAGCTCGACGACAAATTCTGGAAACACCATATATTTT
cdr3_aa: CASSSTTNSGNTIYF

v_call: TRBV4-1
clone_size: few
d_call: .
j_call: TRBJ1-2
cdr3_nt: TGCGCCAGCAGCCCGACAGGAACCACTAAATCATATGGCTACACCTTC
cdr3_aa: CASSPTGTTKSYGYTF

v_call: TRBV9
clone_size: .
d_call: .
j_call: TRBJ1-3
cdr3_nt: TGTGCCAGCAGCGAGGGGGTGTCTGGAAACACCATATATTTT
cdr3_aa: CASSEGVSGNTIYF

v_call: TRBV28
clone_size: many
d_call: .
j_call: TRBJ2-5
cdr3_nt: TGTGCCAGCAGTCAGTCCCAGGAGACCCAGTACTTC
cdr3_aa: CASSQSQETQYF

v_call: TRBV20-1
clone_size: few
d_call: TRBD2
j_call: TRBJ2-5
cdr3_nt: TGCAGTGCTAGACCCCCGGGGGGGGAGACCCAGTACTTC
cdr3_aa: CSARPPGGETQYF

v_call: TRBV11-2
clone_size: few
d_call: .
j_call: TRBJ2-7
cdr3_nt: TGTGCCAGCAGCTTAGATCGCCGAGGGCCGTACAACTCCTACGAGCAGTACTTC
cdr3_aa: CASSLDRRGPYNSYEQYF

v_call: TRBV19
clone_size: .
d_call: .
j_call: TRBJ2-2
cdr3_nt: TGTGCCAGTAGTTCCTATAACACCGGGGAGCTGTTTTTT
cdr3_aa: CASSSYNTGELFF

v_call: TRBV12-3/TRBV12-4
clone_size: .
d_call: TRBD1
j_call: TRBJ2-2
cdr3_nt: TGTGCCAGCAGTCTCCCTCCGTGGGGGACAGGGGACACCGGGGAGCTGTTTTTT
cdr3_aa: CASSLPPWGTGDTGELFF

v_call: TRBV2
clone_size: many
d_call: TRBD1
j_call: TRBJ2-7
cdr3_nt: TGTGCCAGCAGTGAATGGCCAGGGGGCTACGAGCAGTACTTC
cdr3_aa: CASSEWPGGYEQYF

v_call: TRBV24-1
clone_size: .
d_call: .
j_call: TRBJ2-5
cdr3_nt: TGTGCCACCAGTGATAGGGCAGAAGAGACCCAGTACTTC
cdr3_aa: CATSDRAEETQYF

v_call: TRBV6-1
clone_size: .
d_call: TRBD1
j_call: TRBJ2-5
cdr3_nt: TGTGCCAGCAGGAAACCAAGGACAGGGGGAACCAAAGAGACCCAGTACTTC
cdr3_aa: CASRKPRTGGTKETQYF

v_call: TRBV20-1
clone_size: few
d_call: TRBD2
j_call: TRBJ2-7
cdr3_nt: TGCAGTGCTAGAGCCCCTAGCGGCAGCTCCTACGAGCAGTACTTC
cdr3_aa: CSARAPSGSSYEQYF

v_call: TRBV27
clone_size: many
d_call: TRBD2
j_call: TRBJ2-5
cdr3_nt: TGTGCCAGCAGTAGGGGACTAGCGGTGCAAGAGACCCAGTACTTC
cdr3_aa: CASSRGLAVQETQYF

v_call: TRBV24-1
clone_size: many
d_call: .
j_call: TRBJ1-2
cdr3_nt: TGTGCCACCGGCGAAGGGATTGATGGCTACACCTTC
cdr3_aa: CATGEGIDGYTF

v_call: TRBV13
clone_size: many
d_call: TRBD1
j_call: TRBJ1-2
cdr3_nt: TGTGCCAGCAGCTTACACAGGGGCGAGGGCTATGGCTACACCTTC
cdr3_aa: CASSLHRGEGYGYTF

v_call: TRBV5-1
clone_size: .
d_call: TRBD2
j_call: TRBJ2-7
cdr3_nt: TGCGCCAGCAGCCGGGCCGAAGCCTCTAGCGGGAGCTGGCCTAACGAGCAGTACTTC
cdr3_aa: CASSRAEASSGSWPNEQYF

v_call: TRBV20-1
clone_size: many
d_call: .
j_call: TRBJ1-1
cdr3_nt: TGCAGTGCTAGAACGGACAGTATGAACACTGAAGCTTTCTTT
cdr3_aa: CSARTDSMNTEAFF

v_call: TRBV19
clone_size: few
d_call: TRBD2
j_call: TRBJ2-5
cdr3_nt: TGTGCCAGTAGTATCGGTAGCGGGGGACCCCAAGAGACCCAGTACTTC
cdr3_aa: CASSIGSGGPQETQYF

v_call: TRBV7-6
clone_size: .
d_call: .
j_call: TRBJ2-7
cdr3_nt: TGTGCCAGCAGCTCCAGCCCGGGCTCCTACGAGCAGTACTTC
cdr3_aa: CASSSSPGSYEQYF

v_call: TRBV6-2/TRBV6-3
clone_size: many
d_call: .
j_call: TRBJ2-7
cdr3_nt: TGTGCCAGCAGTCCATATGGGAGAAAACTCTACGAGCAGTACTTC
cdr3_aa: CASSPYGRKLYEQYF

v_call: TRBV7-8
clone_size: many
d_call: .
j_call: TRBJ1-5
cdr3_nt: TGTGCCAGCAGCTTAGAGGTCGGTGGGCAGCCCCAGCATTTT
cdr3_aa: CASSLEVGGQPQHF

v_call: TRBV27
clone_size: many
d_call: .
j_call: TRBJ1-6
cdr3_nt: TGTGCCAGCAGTTCGGGGACGTCCGCCTTAGCACCCCTCCACTTT
cdr3_aa: CASSSGTSALAPLHF

v_call: TRBV7-2
clone_size: many
d_call: .
j_call: TRBJ2-5
cdr3_nt: TGTGCCAGCAGCTTAGGTGGGGAGGTAGAGACCCAGTACTTC
cdr3_aa: CASSLGGEVETQYF

v_call: TRBV28
clone_size: .
d_call: TRBD2
j_call: TRBJ2-3
cdr3_nt: TGTGCCAGCAGACCCGGACTAGCGGGAGTTTCAGATACGCAGTATTTT
cdr3_aa: CASRPGLAGVSDTQYF

v_call: TRBV6-2/TRBV6-3
clone_size: .
d_call: TRBD1
j_call: TRBJ1-2
cdr3_nt: TGTGCCAGCAGCGTCGTGGACAGGGAGGGCTACACCTTC
cdr3_aa: CASSVVDREGYTF

v_call: TRBV20-1
clone_size: many
d_call: .
j_call: TRBJ1-2
cdr3_nt: TGCAGTGCTCCACGGGGGGATGGATATGGCTACACCTTC
cdr3_aa: CSAPRGDGYGYTF

v_call: TRBV19
clone_size: .
d_call: TRBD1
j_call: TRBJ1-5
cdr3_nt: TGTGCCAGTAGACCCGGCGGACAGGGTACCAATCAGCCCCAGCATTTT
cdr3_aa: CASRPGGQGTNQPQHF

v_call: TRBV9
clone_size: once
d_call: .
j_call: TRBJ2-6
cdr3_nt: TGTGCCAGCAGCGTAAATAGTGGGGCCAACGTCCTGACTTTC
cdr3_aa: CASSVNSGANVLTF

v_call: TRBV12-3/TRBV12-4
clone_size: .
d_call: TRBD2
j_call: TRBJ2-1
cdr3_nt: TGTGCCAGCAGTTTGAGCGGGAGCACCTACAATGAGCAGTTCTTC
cdr3_aa: CASSLSGSTYNEQFF

v_call: TRBV20-1
clone_size: .
d_call: TRBD1
j_call: TRBJ2-7
cdr3_nt: TGCAGTGCTAACCCATCGACAGGGGGCGGCGAGCAGTACTTC
cdr3_aa: CSANPSTGGGEQYF

v_call: TRBV28
clone_size: .
d_call: .
j_call: TRBJ2-2
cdr3_nt: TGTGCCAGCCTGGCGGCGAACACCGGGGAGCTGTTTTTT
cdr3_aa: CASLAANTGELFF

v_call: TRBV30
clone_size: few
d_call: .
j_call: TRBJ1-5
cdr3_nt: TGTGCCTGGAGCAGGGCCGGCAATCAGCCCCAGCATTTT
cdr3_aa: CAWSRAGNQPQHF

v_call: TRBV9
clone_size: .
d_call: .
j_call: TRBJ2-2
cdr3_nt: TGTGCCAGCAGCGTAGCGTCAGCGAACACCGGGGAGCTGTTTTTT
cdr3_aa: CASSVASANTGELFF

v_call: TRBV11-2
clone_size: .
d_call: .
j_call: TRBJ1-2
cdr3_nt: TGTGCCAGCAGACCTAGGGGTGCGCTCAGCTATGGCTACACCTTC
cdr3_aa: CASRPRGALSYGYTF

v_call: TRBV7-9
clone_size: few
d_call: .
j_call: TRBJ2-1
cdr3_nt: TGTGCCAGCAGCCCGCCCAGGGCCTCCTACAATGAGCAGTTCTTC
cdr3_aa: CASSPPRASYNEQFF